What follows are 5 T cell receptor beta chains derived from one specimen sequenced in a study of blood T cells in healthy people across ages. Alongside a J-beta primer mix, a sample-barcoded 5' primer served in a second PCR lasting about 6 to 12 cycles. TCRdb independently ran MiXCR on the 5' RACE reads; one entry per CDR3 protein. The sample yields roughly 1.5 million distinct CDR3 sequences, less than 45% seen once. Input material: blood. These receptors were taken from a woman aged 18 to 35 in good health.

This clonotype was detected only a few times. This chain uses TRBV20-1 with TRBJ2-5; 10 bases fit TRBD2. The J call may be wrong; the DNA end is better matched by TRBJ2-7. This CDR3 comprises 14 residues. CDR1 and CDR2 from the germline V gene are DFQATT and SNEGSKA (reference sequence). In DNA form, the CDR3 reads TGCAGTGCTAGGTCGGCTAGCGGGAGCTACGAGCAGTACTTC. This gives the protein CSARSASGSYEQYF.

A note on this clonotype: At one boundary the junction diverges from the germline segment, which might be a read error. The genes are TRBV28 and TRBJ2-7, with D hard to call. CDR1 and CDR2 (germline): MDHEN, SYDVKM. The CDR3 is made up of 11 amino acids. The CDR3 loop is CASSSAYKQYF. CDR3 nucleotide sequence: TGTGCCAGCAGTTCGGCCTACAAGCAGTACTTC.

The chain links TRBV29-1 to TRBJ1-2, with 7 bases fitting TRBD1. Per germline, CDR1 SQVTM and CDR2 ANQGSEA. The junction had 7 bases not matched to a gene; V was cut back by 2 bases and J by 4 bases. The CDR3 is made up of 14 amino acids. The CDR3 nucleotides read TGCAGCGTTGAACTTAACAGGGGTGGCTATGGCTACACCTTC. Translating gives CSVELNRGGYGYTF.

This chain joins TRBV11-3 and TRBJ2-4; 9 bases agree with TRBD1. The end of the DNA aligns better with TRBJ2-5, so the J call may be wrong. This CDR3 has 18 residues. The germline CDR1 and CDR2 sequences are SGHNT and YENEEA. CDR3 bases: TGTGCCAGCAGCTCCAGCTTTTCCGGGACAGGGAACCAAGAGACCCAGTACTTC. Its protein product is CASSSSFSGTGNQETQYF.

V and J are TRBV12-3 or TRBV12-4 and TRBJ2-1; D gene ambiguous. V was shortened by 4 bases and J by 3 bases, with 10 bases between the two germline ends. There are 14 residues in the CDR3. The CDR3 coding sequence is TGTGCCAGCAGTTCGGGTGGGATCTACAATGAGCAGTTCTTC. Its translation is CASSSGGIYNEQFF.